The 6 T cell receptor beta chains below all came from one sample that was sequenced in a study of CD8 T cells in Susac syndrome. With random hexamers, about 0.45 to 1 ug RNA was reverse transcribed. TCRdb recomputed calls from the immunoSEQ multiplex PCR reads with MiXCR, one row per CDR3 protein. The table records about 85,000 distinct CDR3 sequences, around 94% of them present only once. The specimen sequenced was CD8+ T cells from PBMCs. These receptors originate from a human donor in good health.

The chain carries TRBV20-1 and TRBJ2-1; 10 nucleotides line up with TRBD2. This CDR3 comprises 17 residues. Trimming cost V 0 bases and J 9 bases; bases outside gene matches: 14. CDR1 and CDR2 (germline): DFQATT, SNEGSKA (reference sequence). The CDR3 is CSARDLSTAGGMGEQFF. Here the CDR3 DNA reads TGCAGTGCTAGAGACCTCAGCACAGCGGGGGGGATGGGTGAGCAGTTCTTC.

Written as DNA, the CDR3 is TGTGCCAGCAGCTGGACAGGGCATGAGCAGTTCTTC. Protein: CASSWTGHEQFF. This chain uses TRBV7-9 with TRBJ2-1; TRBD1 matches 8 bases. Trimming took 4 bases from V and 8 from J; bases not matched to a gene: 1. CDR3 length: 12 amino acids. CDR1 SEHNR and CDR2 FQNEAQ come from the germline V gene (reference sequence).

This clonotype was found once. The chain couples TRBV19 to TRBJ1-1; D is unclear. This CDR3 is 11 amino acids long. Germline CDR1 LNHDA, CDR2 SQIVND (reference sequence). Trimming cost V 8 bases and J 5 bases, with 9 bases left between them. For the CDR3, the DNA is TGTGCCAGTGCTCTCTTTACTGAAGCTTTCTTT. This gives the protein CASALFTEAFF.

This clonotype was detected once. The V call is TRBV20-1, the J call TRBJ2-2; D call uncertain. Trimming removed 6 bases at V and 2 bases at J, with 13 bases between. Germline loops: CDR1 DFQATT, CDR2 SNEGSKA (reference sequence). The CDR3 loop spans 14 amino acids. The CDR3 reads CSARTFPNTGELFF. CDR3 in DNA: TGCAGTGCAAGGACCTTCCCCAACACCGGGGAGCTGTTTTTT.

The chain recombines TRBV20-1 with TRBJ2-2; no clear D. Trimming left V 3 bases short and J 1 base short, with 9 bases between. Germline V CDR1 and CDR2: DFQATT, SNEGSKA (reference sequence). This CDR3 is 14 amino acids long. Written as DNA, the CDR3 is TGCAGTGCTAGGTTGATGGGGAACACCGGGGAGCTGTTTTTT. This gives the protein CSARLMGNTGELFF.

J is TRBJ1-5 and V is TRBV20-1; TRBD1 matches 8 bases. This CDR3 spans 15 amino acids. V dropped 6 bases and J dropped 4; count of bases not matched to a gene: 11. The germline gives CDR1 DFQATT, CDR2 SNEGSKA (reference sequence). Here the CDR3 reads CSAAELRTGNQPQHF. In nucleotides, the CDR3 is TGCAGTGCGGCCGAACTCCGGACAGGGAATCAGCCCCAGCATTTT.